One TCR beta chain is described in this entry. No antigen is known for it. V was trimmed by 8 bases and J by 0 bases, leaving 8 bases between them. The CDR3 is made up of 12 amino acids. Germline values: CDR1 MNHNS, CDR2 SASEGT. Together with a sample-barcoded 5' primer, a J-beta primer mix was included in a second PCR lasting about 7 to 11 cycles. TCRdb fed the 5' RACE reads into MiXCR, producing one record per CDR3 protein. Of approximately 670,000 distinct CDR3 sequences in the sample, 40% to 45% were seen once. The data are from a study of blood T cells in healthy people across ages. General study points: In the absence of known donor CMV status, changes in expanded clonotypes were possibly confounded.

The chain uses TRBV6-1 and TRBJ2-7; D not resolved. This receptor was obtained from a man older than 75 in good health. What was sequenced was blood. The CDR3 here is CASCLNSYEQYF. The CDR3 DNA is TGTGCCAGCTGTTTGAACTCCTACGAGCAGTACTTC.